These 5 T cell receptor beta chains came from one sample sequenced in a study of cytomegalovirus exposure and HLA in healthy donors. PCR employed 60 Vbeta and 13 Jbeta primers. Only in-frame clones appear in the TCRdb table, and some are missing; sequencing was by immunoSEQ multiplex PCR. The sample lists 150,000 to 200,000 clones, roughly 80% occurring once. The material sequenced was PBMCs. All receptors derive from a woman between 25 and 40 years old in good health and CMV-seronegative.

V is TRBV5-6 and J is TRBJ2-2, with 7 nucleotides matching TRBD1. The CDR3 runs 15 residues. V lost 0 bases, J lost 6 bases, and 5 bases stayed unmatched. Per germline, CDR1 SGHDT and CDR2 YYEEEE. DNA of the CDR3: TGTGCCAGCAGCTTGGCAGGACAGGTCCCCGGGGAGCTGTTTTTT. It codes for CASSLAGQVPGELFF.

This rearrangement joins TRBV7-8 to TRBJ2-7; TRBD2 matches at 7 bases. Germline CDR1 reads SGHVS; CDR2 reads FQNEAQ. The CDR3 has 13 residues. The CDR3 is CACREGPAYEQYF. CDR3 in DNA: TGTGCTTGCAGGGAGGGGCCGGCATACGAGCAGTACTTC.

The chain's CDR3 is CASGLGRDRGTDTQYF. In DNA form, the CDR3 reads TGTGCTAGTGGTTTGGGCCGGGACAGAGGCACAGATACGCAGTATTTT. The chain couples TRBV12-5 to TRBJ2-3, with 7 bases that match TRBD1. This CDR3 spans 16 amino acids. Germline V gene sequence: CDR1 LGHNT, CDR2 FRNRAP. V lost 1 base and J lost 1; bases outside the gene matches: 5.

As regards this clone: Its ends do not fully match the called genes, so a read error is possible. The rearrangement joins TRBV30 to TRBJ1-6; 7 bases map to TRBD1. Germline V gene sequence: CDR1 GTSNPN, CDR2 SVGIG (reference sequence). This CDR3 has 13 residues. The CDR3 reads CAWSDAYRGQRNF. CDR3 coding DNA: TGTGCCTGGAGTGACGCTTACAGGGGCCAACGGAACTTT.

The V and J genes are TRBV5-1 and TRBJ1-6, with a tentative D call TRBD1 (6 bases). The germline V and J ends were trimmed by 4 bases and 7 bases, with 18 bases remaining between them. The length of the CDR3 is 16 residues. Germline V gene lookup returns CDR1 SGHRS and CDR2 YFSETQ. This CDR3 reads CASSPFGGGWNSPLHF. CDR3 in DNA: TGCGCCAGCAGCCCCTTTGGGGGCGGGTGGAATTCACCCCTCCACTTT.